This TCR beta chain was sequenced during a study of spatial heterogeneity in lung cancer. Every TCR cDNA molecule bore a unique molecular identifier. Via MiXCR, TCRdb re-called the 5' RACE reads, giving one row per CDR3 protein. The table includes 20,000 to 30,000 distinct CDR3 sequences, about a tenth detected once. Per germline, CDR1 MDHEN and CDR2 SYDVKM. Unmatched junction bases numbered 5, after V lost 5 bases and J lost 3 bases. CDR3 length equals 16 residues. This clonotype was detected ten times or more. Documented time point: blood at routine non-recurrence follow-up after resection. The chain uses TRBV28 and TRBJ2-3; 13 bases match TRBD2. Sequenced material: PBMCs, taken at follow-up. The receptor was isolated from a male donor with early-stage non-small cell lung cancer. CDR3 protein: CASSQGLAGMTDTQYF. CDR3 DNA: TGTGCCAGCAGTCAGGGACTAGCGGGGATGACAGATACGCAGTATTTT.